This is a list of T cell receptor beta chains from one sample in a study of T cells expressing NK-cell markers. Each CDR3 protein gets one entry in TCRdb, which reprocessed the 5' RACE reads and gives no DNA. The listing records hundreds of thousands of distinct CDR3 sequences. The sequenced material came from blood T cells: a sorted CD56 or NKG2C T cell subset, CD4+ or CD8+ T cells, or bulk PBMC T cells (not recorded which). These TCRs come from a man aged 18-75 years in good health. Both conserved end residues are part of each CDR3. Each record gives: CDR3 length, V gene, J gene, CDR3 protein.

19	TRBV5-1	TRBJ2-1	CASSLPGLAGVSSYNEQFF
16	TRBV28	TRBJ1-6	CASSLWLLQPRSPLHF
14	TRBV28	TRBJ2-2	CASSVSAGFGELFF
15	TRBV7-8	TRBJ1-3	CASSISRDIGNTIYF
17	TRBV7-8	TRBJ1-6	CASSLGAWTGDNSPLHF
13	TRBV19	TRBJ2-5	CASSRYRGETQYF
13	TRBV7-9	TRBJ2-7	CASSSVNQYEQYF
15	TRBV6-2/TRBV6-3	TRBJ2-5	CASTKSGGAPKTQYF
13	TRBV20-1	TRBJ1-3	CSATDRDGNTIYF
14	TRBV27	TRBJ2-7	CASKRDQISYEQYF
12	TRBV20-1	TRBJ1-6	CSVGHPDSPLHF
16	TRBV28	TRBJ1-1	CASSLRGRWVNTEAFF
16	TRBV25-1	TRBJ1-6	CASSANTGGLRSPLHF
15	TRBV6-1	TRBJ2-5	CASKRERRSGETQYF
14	TRBV23-1	TRBJ2-2	CASWGGPDTGELFF
20	TRBV18	TRBJ2-6	CASSPTAPGQRTSGANVLTF
13	TRBV6-1	TRBJ2-7	CASSSGRSYEQYF
20	TRBV11-1	TRBJ1-6	CASSLGVGGPRSSYNSPLHF
15	TRBV6-5	TRBJ1-4	CASSSKGAAYEKLFF
14	TRBV2	TRBJ1-5	CASTPLSSNQPQHF
14	TRBV6-5	TRBJ2-3	CASVLAAVTDTQYF
13	TRBV7-9	TRBJ2-3	CASSPPGPDTQYF
15	TRBV6-1	TRBJ2-7	CASSEGQGMGYEQYF
15	TRBV20-1	TRBJ2-7	CSARPTTGGNYEQYF
17	TRBV3-1	TRBJ2-1	CASSPRLGSGGNNEQFF
16	TRBV3-1	TRBJ2-1	CASSQASGGVNNEQFF
15	TRBV25-1	TRBJ1-4	CASSEDSLLRGKLFF
12	TRBV20-1	TRBJ2-7	CSAFRGVGEQYF
12	TRBV2	TRBJ1-2	CASSWPSYGYTF
15	TRBV12-3/TRBV12-4	TRBJ2-5	CASSKATGPQETQYF
16	TRBV9	TRBJ2-2	CASSAGGAGSTGELFF
15	TRBV14	TRBJ2-1	CASSLDTGSYNEQFF
15	TRBV12-3/TRBV12-4	TRBJ1-5	CASSKQGLSNQPQHF
12	TRBV20-1	TRBJ1-6	CSARLGNSPLHF
16	TRBV11-2	TRBJ2-3	CASSSGRSASTDTQYF
15	TRBV5-1	TRBJ2-2	CASSVRQGSTGELFF
15	TRBV6-1	TRBJ2-6	CASRATGSGANVLTF
12	TRBV2	TRBJ1-6	CASRATASPLHF
15	TRBV20-1	TRBJ2-7	CSASDRAKSSYEQYF
14	TRBV7-2	TRBJ2-3	CASKRGDHTDTQYF
14	TRBV6-1	TRBJ2-2	CASSGQDSLRELFF
15	TRBV6-1	TRBJ1-5	CASSRAGTEDQPQHF
15	TRBV18	TRBJ2-7	CASSPDSRGTYEQYF
16	TRBV5-1	TRBJ2-7	CASTRLAGGPSYEQYF
13	TRBV12-3/TRBV12-4	TRBJ2-3	CASRTGGKDTQYF
13	TRBV11-2	TRBJ1-1	CASRPKQSSVAFF
19	TRBV6-5	TRBJ2-3	CASSYLTPGQGNHTDTQYF
18	TRBV28	TRBJ2-7	CASSQFWTGNHRPYEQYF
14	TRBV5-1	TRBJ2-7	CASSLVGQQLEQYF
18	TRBV12-5	TRBJ2-5	CASGLVGTGRSGILTQYF
16	TRBV18	TRBJ2-1	CASSPPREGSYNEQFF
16	TRBV7-3	TRBJ2-1	CASSLSSAGSRHEQFF
14	TRBV20-1	TRBJ2-3	CSAEDRLSTDTQYF
15	TRBV12-3/TRBV12-4	TRBJ1-3	CASSLLPLSGNTIYF
13	TRBV12-3/TRBV12-4	TRBJ1-2	CASSPEARWGYTF
15	TRBV6-1	TRBJ2-7	CASYRFEGGVYEQYF
16	TRBV20-1	TRBJ2-7	CSARDPRKTRRYEQYF
12	TRBV5-6	TRBJ2-7	CASSRRLLEQYF
14	TRBV11-2	TRBJ2-1	CASSLEAGGNEQFF
16	TRBV20-1	TRBJ2-1	CSAPPFRGGHYNEQFF